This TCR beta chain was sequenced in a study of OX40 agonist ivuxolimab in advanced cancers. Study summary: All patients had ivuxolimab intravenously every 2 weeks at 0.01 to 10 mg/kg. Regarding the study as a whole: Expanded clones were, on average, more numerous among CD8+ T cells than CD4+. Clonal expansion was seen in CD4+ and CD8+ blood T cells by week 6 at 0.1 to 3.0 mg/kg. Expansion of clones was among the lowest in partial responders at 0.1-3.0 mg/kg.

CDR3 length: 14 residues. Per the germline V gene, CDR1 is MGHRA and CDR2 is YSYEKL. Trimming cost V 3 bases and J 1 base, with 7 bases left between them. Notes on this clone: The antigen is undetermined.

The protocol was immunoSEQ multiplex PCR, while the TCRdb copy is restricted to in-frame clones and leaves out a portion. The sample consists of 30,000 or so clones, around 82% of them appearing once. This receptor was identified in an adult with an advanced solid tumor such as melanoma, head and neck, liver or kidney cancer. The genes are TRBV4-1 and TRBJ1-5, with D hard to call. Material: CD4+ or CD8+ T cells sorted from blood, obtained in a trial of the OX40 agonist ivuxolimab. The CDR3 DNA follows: TGCGCCAGCAGCCAGGGCCCGAGCAATCAGCCCCAGCATTTT. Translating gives CASSQGPSNQPQHF.